This record covers a single T cell receptor beta chain. CDR1 and CDR2 (germline): MNHEY, SMNVEV (reference sequence). There are 15 residues in the CDR3. The V gene end was trimmed by 2 bases and the J gene end by 4 bases; junction bases not matched to a gene: 7. This record comes from a study of blood T cell repertoires in COVID-19. In the study overall: Spain, Italy and the United States supplied samples that represented acute and convalescent COVID-19.

Produced via immunoSEQ multiplex PCR; TCRdb's table is partial and in-frame only. The table has just over 300,000 clones, around 90% seen once. The source of this sequence is a woman aged 18-29 years who had recovered from COVID-19. Sequenced input: PBMCs or T cells enriched from blood (not recorded which). The V and J genes are TRBV27 and TRBJ1-1; TRBD1 matches at 7 bases. CDR3 DNA sequence: TGTGCCAGCAGTTTAAGGAACAGGGGCATCACTGAAGCTTTCTTT. Residues: CASSLRNRGITEAFF.